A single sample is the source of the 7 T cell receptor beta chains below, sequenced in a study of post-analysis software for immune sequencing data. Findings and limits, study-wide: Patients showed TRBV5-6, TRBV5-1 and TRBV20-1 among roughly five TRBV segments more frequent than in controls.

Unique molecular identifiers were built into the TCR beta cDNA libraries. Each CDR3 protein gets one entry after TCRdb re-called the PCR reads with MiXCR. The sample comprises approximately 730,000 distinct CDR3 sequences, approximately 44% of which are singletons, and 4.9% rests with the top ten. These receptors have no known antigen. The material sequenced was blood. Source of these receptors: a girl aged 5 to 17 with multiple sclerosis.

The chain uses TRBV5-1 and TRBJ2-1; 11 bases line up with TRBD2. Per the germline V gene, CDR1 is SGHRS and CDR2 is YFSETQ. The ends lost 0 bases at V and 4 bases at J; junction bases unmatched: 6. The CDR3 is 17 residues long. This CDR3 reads CASSLDPTSGSYNEQFF. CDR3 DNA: TGCGCCAGCAGCTTGGACCCTACTAGCGGGAGTTACAATGAGCAGTTCTTC.

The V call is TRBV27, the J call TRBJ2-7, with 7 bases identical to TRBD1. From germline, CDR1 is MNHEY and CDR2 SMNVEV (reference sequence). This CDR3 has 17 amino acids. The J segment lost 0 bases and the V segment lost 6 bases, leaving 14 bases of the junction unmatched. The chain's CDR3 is CASSPFGAGGSSYEQYF. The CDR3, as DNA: TGTGCCAGCAGCCCGTTCGGGGCAGGGGGAAGCTCCTACGAGCAGTACTTC.

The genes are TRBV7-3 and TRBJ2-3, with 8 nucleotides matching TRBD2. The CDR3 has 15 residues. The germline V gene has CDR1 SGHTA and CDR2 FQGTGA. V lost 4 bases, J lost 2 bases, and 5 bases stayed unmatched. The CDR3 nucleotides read TGTGCCAGCAGCTCCGGACTAGCCTCCACAGATACGCAGTATTTT. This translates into CASSSGLASTDTQYF. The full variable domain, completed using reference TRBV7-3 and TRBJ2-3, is GAGVSQTPSNKVTEKGKYVELRCDPISGHTALYWYRQSLGQGPEFLIYFQGTGAADDSGLPNDRFFAVRPEGSVSTLKIQRTERGDSAVYLCASSSGLASTDTQYFGPGTRLTVL.

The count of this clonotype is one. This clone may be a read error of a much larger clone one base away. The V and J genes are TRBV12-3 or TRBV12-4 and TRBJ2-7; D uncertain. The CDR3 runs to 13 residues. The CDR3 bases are TGTGCCGGCAGTCCCCCTGCTAGTCACGAGCAGTACTTC. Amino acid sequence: CAGSPPASHEQYF.

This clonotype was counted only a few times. The CDR3 loop is CSASRLAGGGTDTQYF. In DNA form, the CDR3 reads TGCAGTGCTAGTAGACTAGCGGGAGGAGGCACAGATACGCAGTATTTT. The genes are TRBV20-1 and TRBJ2-3, with TRBD2 identical over 13 bases. The CDR3 spans 16 residues. CDR1 and CDR2 (germline): DFQATT, SNEGSKA (reference sequence). Trimming cost V 3 bases and J 1 base; bases outside gene matches: 4.

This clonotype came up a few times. This chain's CDR3 is CASSLDLGSEDTQYF. CDR3 nucleotide sequence: TGTGCCAGCAGCTTGGACCTAGGGAGTGAGGATACGCAGTATTTT. The gene calls are TRBV5-6 and TRBJ2-3; weak D call: TRBD2 (5 bases). Germline CDR1 SGHDT, CDR2 YYEEEE. Trimming took off 0 bases at V and 6 bases at J, with 14 bases between the two ends. CDR3 length: 15 residues.

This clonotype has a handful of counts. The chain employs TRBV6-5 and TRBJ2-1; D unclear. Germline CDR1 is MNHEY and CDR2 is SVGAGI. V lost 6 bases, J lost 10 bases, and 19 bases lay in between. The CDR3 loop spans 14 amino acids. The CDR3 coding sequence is TGTGCCAGCAGCCCCGACCAGCCTGGCTACGAGCAGTTCTTC. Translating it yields CASSPDQPGYEQFF.